This T cell receptor (beta chain) was sequenced in a study of blood T cell repertoires in COVID-19 (dated by TCRdb to 2020 to 2021). Turning to the overall study: Samples covering the acute and convalescent phases of COVID-19 were provided by collaborators in the United States, Italy and Spain. The prospective study material was composed of cDNA or gDNA derived from T cells, B-cell-depleted T cells, or PBMCs. The dataset comprised deeply sampled blood TCRbeta repertoires from subjects exposed to, actively infected with, or recovered from COVID-19. A freely available public database, intended as a resource for researchers studying the immune response to SARS-CoV-2, is where the repertoires were released. Samples came from the ongoing ImmuneRACE study (first 160 participants) plus 1,254 subjects from 6 global collaborators. The sample metadata nearly always contained a de-identified subject ID, COVID-19 status, age in years and sex. Where available, HLA class I and class II types were taken from metadata supplied by the sample provider and were not determined by assay-based typing. Points the paper makes about the study in general: Clinical and demographic metadata were provided uncurated, with the amount varying by source and participant.

The germline V gene gives CDR1 as MDHEN and CDR2 as SYDVKM. Deletion took 10 bases off V and 4 bases off J, with a span of 10 bases between the germline ends. From the cysteine up to the phenylalanine, the CDR3 has a length of 11 residues. CDR3 DNA is the only sequence kept; it has 33 bases, read in frame from the first base. Each collaborating institution followed its own protocols to collect whole blood in K2EDTA tubes. Collaborator samples were shipped for TCRbeta analysis as frozen whole blood, isolated PBMCs, or DNA extracted from either sample type. TCRbeta CDR3 regions were amplified from genomic DNA by means of the immunoSEQ Assay, a bias-controlled multiplex PCR. The original pipeline was this. Nucleated cell counts per sample were estimated from amplification of reference gene primers within the assay. To quantify the absolute abundance of each unique TCRbeta CDR3 rearrangement, sequence reads were collapsed and filtered. For each sample, productive Simpson clonality was calculated as the square root of Simpson's diversity index across productive rearrangements. The source is immuneACCESS, and TCRdb retained only in-frame sequences with V and J called. Part of the clones is not carried over; for the studies checked, unresolved V genes explain less than half of this, and the remainder is unexplained. D and trimming were read from the DNA, whereas the V and J calls and clone size are those reported in that table. For this sample there are 90,000 to 120,000 clones; over 75% appear just once. The biggest ten clones account for about 6.3% of the sample.

As regards this clone: No cognate antigen has been identified for it. The sample holds no much larger clone one base away, and base qualities are not on file.

The clonotype originates from a human donor in a cohort sampled during active COVID-19. Sample: peripheral blood. Here the chain combines TRBV28 and TRBJ2-5; TRBD2 might be the D gene, on 5 matching bases. The bases read TGTGCCACCGGGGTGGGAGAGACCCAGTACTTC. It translates as CATGVGETQYF. The full variable domain, with segments outside the CDR3 supplied by the reference TRBV28 and TRBJ2-5 proteins, appears as DVKVTQSSRYLVKRTGEKVFLECVQDMDHENMFWYRQDPGLGLRLIYFSYDVKMKEKGDIPEGYSVSREKKERFSLILESASTNQTSMYLCATGVGETQYFGPGTRLLVL.